What follows are 17 T cell receptor beta chains derived from one specimen sequenced in a study of blood T cell repertoires in COVID-19. Produced via immunoSEQ multiplex PCR; TCRdb's table is partial and in-frame only. Altogether about 200,000 clones are present, about nine tenths being singletons, with the ten largest covering 0.6% to 0.9%. Material: peripheral blood. Every receptor here comes from a woman aged 70 to 79 with acute or convalescent COVID-19.

V and J are TRBV13 and TRBJ2-2; TRBD1 matches 11 bases. Trimming cost V 6 bases and J 1 base; bases outside gene matches: 1. This CDR3 has 15 amino acids. CDR1 and CDR2 from the germline V gene are PRHDT and FYEKMQ (reference sequence). CDR3 sequence: CASRDRGQNTGELFF. The CDR3 DNA reads as TGTGCCAGCAGGGACAGGGGGCAGAACACCGGGGAGCTGTTTTTT.

The gene calls are TRBV19 and TRBJ2-4, with D perhaps matching TRBD1 (5 bases). V lost 5 bases, J lost 1 base, and 15 bases lay in between. CDR3 size: 16 residues. Germline assignment: CDR1 LNHDA and CDR2 SQIVND (reference sequence). The CDR3 nucleotides are TGTGCCAGTAGTCCCCCTATTGGGGCCGCCAAAAACATTCAGTACTTC. Its protein is CASSPPIGAAKNIQYF.

This chain links TRBV2 with TRBJ2-1, with D perhaps TRBD2 (5 bases). Deletions cut 8 bases from V and 6 bases from J, with 14 bases between. Per the germline V gene, CDR1 is SNHLY and CDR2 is FYNNEI. The CDR3 totals 13 residues. As DNA, the CDR3 is TGTGCCAGCTGGGGAGAGCATTCCAATGAGCAGTTCTTC. Protein product: CASWGEHSNEQFF.

This clone was recorded only once. This chain links TRBV5-1 with TRBJ1-6; D is unclear. CDR1 SGHRS and CDR2 YFSETQ come from the germline V gene. V was clipped by 4 bases and J by 5 bases, with 10 bases between them. The CDR3 totals 14 residues. The CDR3 spells CASSNSPDNSPLHF. CDR3 nucleotide sequence: TGCGCCAGCAGCAACAGCCCTGATAATTCACCCCTCCACTTT.

The V call is TRBV6-5, the J call TRBJ1-2, with TRBD1 as a possible D gene (6 bases). The germline V and J ends were trimmed by 6 bases and 6 bases, with 14 bases remaining between them. This CDR3 spans 13 amino acids. Germline V lookup: CDR1 MNHEY, CDR2 SVGAGI. CDR3 sequence: CASRLAGGNGYTF. The CDR3 coding sequence is TGTGCCAGCAGGCTCGCGGGGGGCAATGGCTACACCTTC.

The chain combines TRBV2 with TRBJ2-3; D unclear. Trimming left V 7 bases short and J 4 bases short, with 12 bases between. The CDR3 spans 13 residues. Germline V gene lookup returns CDR1 SNHLY and CDR2 FYNNEI. CDR3 loop: CASMFPSSDTQYF. In DNA form, the CDR3 reads TGTGCCAGCATGTTTCCGAGTTCAGATACGCAGTATTTT.

The V gene is TRBV7-2, the J gene TRBJ2-2, with 11 positions matching TRBD1. There are 18 residues in the CDR3. The V gene's germline CDR1 is SGHTA and CDR2 FQGNSA. V lost 2 bases and J lost 5; bases outside the gene matches: 10. This CDR3 reads CASSLLSGTGGRTGELFF. The CDR3 DNA is TGTGCCAGCAGCTTACTTTCCGGGACAGGGGGGAGGACCGGGGAGCTGTTTTTT.

The gene calls are TRBV7-2 and TRBJ2-2; tentative D call: TRBD2 (5 bases). The CDR3 runs to 14 residues. Germline V gene sequence: CDR1 SGHTA, CDR2 FQGNSA. The V and J ends lost 3 bases and 4 bases respectively, with 9 bases between them. The CDR3 sequence: CASSLRVTTGELFF. CDR3 coding DNA: TGTGCCAGCAGCTTGAGGGTTACCACCGGGGAGCTGTTTTTT.

The chain combines TRBV7-3 with TRBJ2-5; D uncertain. Trimming pared 1 base from V and 5 bases from J, leaving 8 bases between. The germline V gene has CDR1 SGHTA and CDR2 FQGTGA. The CDR3 sequence is 13 residues long. As DNA, the CDR3 is TGTGCCAGCAGCTTAAGGCCCCCGGAGACCCAGTACTTC. Protein: CASSLRPPETQYF.

This clone was observed a handful of times. The chain employs TRBV10-2 and TRBJ2-7; the D is unclear. Germline lookup yields CDR1 WSHSY and CDR2 SAAADI. The CDR3 runs to 13 residues. V shed 6 bases and J shed 1 base, with 10 bases lying between them. The CDR3 is CASRDPGSYEQYF. Here the CDR3 DNA reads TGCGCCAGCAGGGATCCGGGTTCCTACGAGCAGTACTTC.

V and J are TRBV5-8 and TRBJ2-3; 8 bases align to TRBD2. The CDR3 loop spans 16 amino acids. The germline gives CDR1 SGHTS, CDR2 YDEGEE. V shed 4 bases and J 2 bases; nucleotides not matched to a gene: 9. In nucleotides, the CDR3 is TGTGCCAGCAGCCCACAACCGACTAGCGACACAGATACGCAGTATTTT. Translated: CASSPQPTSDTDTQYF.

This clone showed up just a few times. V gene TRBV6-1 combines with J gene TRBJ1-3, with D uncertain. Germline CDR1 MNHNS, CDR2 SASEGT. This CDR3 has 15 amino acids. V gave up 1 base and J gave up 0 bases, with 7 bases separating them. The CDR3 nucleotides read TGTGCCAGCAGTGAAGGGCACGACTCTGGAAACACCATATATTTT. Translating gives CASSEGHDSGNTIYF.

The CDR3 region has the DNA TGTGCCAGCAGCCCCAGGAACCTAGCGGGACGAAGCTCCTACAATGAGCAGTTCTTC. This sequence encodes CASSPRNLAGRSSYNEQFF. The J gene is TRBJ2-1, the V gene TRBV6-2 or TRBV6-3, with 9 bases matching TRBD2. CDR1 MNHEY and CDR2 SVGEGT come from the germline V gene. The length of the CDR3 is 19 residues. The V gene end was trimmed by 6 bases and the J gene end by 0 bases; junction bases not matched to a gene: 15.

The chain recombines TRBV5-1 with TRBJ1-2; tentatively, D is TRBD1 (6 bases). The germline gives CDR1 SGHRS, CDR2 YFSETQ. V was cut by 0 bases and J by 8 bases, with 14 bases left in between. This CDR3 comprises 14 residues. CDR3 coding DNA: TGCGCCAGCAGCTTGGCCCAGGGGACGTGGGGCTACACCTTC. This codes for CASSLAQGTWGYTF.

J is TRBJ2-1 and V is TRBV7-6, with D possibly being TRBD2 (6 bases). Germline V gene sequence: CDR1 SGHVS, CDR2 FNYEAQ. V was shortened by 1 base and J by 9 bases, with 19 bases between the two germline ends. The CDR3 totals 16 residues. The CDR3 protein is CASSLVTPGRGGEQFF. The DNA of the CDR3 is TGTGCCAGCAGCTTAGTTACCCCCGGGAGAGGTGGTGAGCAGTTCTTC.

V and J are TRBV11-2 and TRBJ2-1, with 9 bases that match TRBD2. Trimming removed 3 bases from V and 10 bases from J; junction bases left unmatched: 7. The CDR3 sequence is 14 residues long. Germline assignment: CDR1 SGHAT and CDR2 FQNNGV. The CDR3: CASSFLGGGGEQFF. In DNA, the CDR3 is TGTGCCAGCAGCTTCCTTGGCGGGGGGGGCGAGCAGTTCTTC.

This clone came up once. The chain's CDR3 is CASAGLTTGELFF. The CDR3 DNA reads TGTGCCTCCGCCGGACTTACCACCGGGGAGCTGTTTTTT. This chain joins TRBV2 and TRBJ2-2; maybe TRBD2 (5 bases). Trimming removed 11 bases at V and 4 bases at J, with 14 bases between. The CDR3 consists of 13 residues. The germline V gene has CDR1 SNHLY and CDR2 FYNNEI.